Shown below are 19 T cell receptor beta chains from a single sample sequenced in a study of blood T cell repertoires in COVID-19. Profiling relied on immunoSEQ multiplex PCR, and the TCRdb table lists in-frame clones only, not all of them. The sample holds about 100,000 clones; less than 75% are singletons and the top ten take 1.5% to 2%. The sequencing input was peripheral blood. The origin of the receptors is a woman aged 40-49 years with acute or convalescent COVID-19.

The V gene is TRBV27, the J gene TRBJ1-5; 7 positions match TRBD1. The CDR3 totals 14 residues. V gave up 6 bases and J gave up 6 bases; unmatched junction bases: 8. The germline V gene has CDR1 MNHEY and CDR2 SMNVEV (reference sequence). The CDR3 loop is CASSHTGVSQPQHF. The CDR3 region has the DNA TGTGCCAGCAGCCATACAGGGGTAAGTCAGCCCCAGCATTTT.

V usage is TRBV5-1 and J usage is TRBJ2-7, with D possibly being TRBD1 (6 bases). This CDR3 comprises 15 residues. Trimming shortened V by 3 bases and J by 3 bases, and 16 bases separated the two germline ends. Germline assignment: CDR1 SGHRS and CDR2 YFSETQ. The CDR3 DNA reads TGCGCCAGCAGCTCGCTCCGGGACATAGACTACGAGCAGTACTTC. Translation gives CASSSLRDIDYEQYF. Supplemented by reference TRBV5-1 and TRBJ2-7, the full variable domain reads KAGVTQTPRYLIKTRGQQVTLSCSPISGHRSVSWYQQTPGQGLQFLFEYFSETQRNKGNFPGRFSGRQFSNSRSEMNVSTLELGDSALYLCASSSLRDIDYEQYFGPGTRLTVT.

The chain couples TRBV13 to TRBJ1-6; TRBD1 matches at 9 bases. V shed 4 bases and J 2 bases; nucleotides not matched to a gene: 9. This CDR3 region has 18 residues. Germline CDR1 is PRHDT and CDR2 is FYEKMQ (reference sequence). CDR3 region: CASSSSTGGGTYNSPLHF. CDR3 coding DNA: TGTGCCAGCAGCTCTTCGACAGGGGGAGGCACCTATAATTCACCCCTCCACTTT.

This clone has at least ten counts. The rearrangement links TRBV19 to TRBJ1-1; TRBD1 matches at 9 bases. The ends lost 7 bases at V and 6 bases at J; junction bases unmatched: 9. Germline CDR1 is LNHDA and CDR2 is SQIVND (reference sequence). The CDR3 runs 14 residues. The CDR3 reads CASIRTGGRAEAFF. The DNA of the CDR3 is TGTGCCAGTATCCGAACAGGGGGCAGGGCTGAAGCTTTCTTT.

The chain combines TRBV11-2 with TRBJ2-2; D is possibly TRBD2 (6 bases). The V gene's germline CDR1 is SGHAT and CDR2 FQNNGV. V lost 4 bases and J lost 1, with 13 bases in between. This CDR3 is 16 amino acids long. The CDR3 DNA reads as TGTGCCAGCAGCTCTACCCCGGGACTGAACACCGGGGAGCTGTTTTTT. Amino acids: CASSSTPGLNTGELFF.

The chain recombines TRBV7-2 with TRBJ2-3; D unresolved. There are 15 residues in the CDR3. CDR1 and CDR2 (germline): SGHTA, FQGNSA. Trimming stripped 5 bases from V and 3 bases from J, with 15 bases between. The CDR3 protein is CASSQTPRGTDTQYF. CDR3 nucleotide sequence: TGTGCCAGCAGCCAAACGCCCCGCGGAACAGATACGCAGTATTTT.

This clone was picked up a small number of times. The rearrangement uses TRBV6-2 or TRBV6-3 and TRBJ1-1, with 8 bases fitting TRBD1. Unmatched junction bases numbered 6, after V lost 4 bases and J lost 5 bases. The V gene's germline CDR1 is MNHEY and CDR2 SVGEGT. The CDR3 extends over 14 amino acids. CDR3 sequence (DNA): TGTGCCAGCAGTTCCCGGACAGGGAGAACTGAAGCTTTCTTT. It encodes CASSSRTGRTEAFF.

There are many counts of this clone. The chain is built from TRBV28 and TRBJ1-5; 9 nucleotides match TRBD1. Germline values: CDR1 MDHEN, CDR2 SYDVKM. Trimming removed 2 bases from V and 9 bases from J; junction bases left unmatched: 8. CDR3 size: 15 residues. The CDR3 coding sequence is TGTGCCAGCAGTTTAGTTTCGGACAGGGGACGGCCCCAGCATTTT. It is translated as CASSLVSDRGRPQHF.

The rearrangement uses TRBV6-6 and TRBJ2-2, with TRBD2 identical over 11 bases. This CDR3 is 16 amino acids long. Losses at the gene ends were 7 bases for V and 7 bases for J; bases not matched to a gene: 11. The germline V gene encodes CDR1 MNHNY and CDR2 SVGAGI (reference sequence). The CDR3 bases are TGTGCCAGCACTAATAGCGGGGGGGCTTCCGGCGGGGAGCTGTTTTTT. Encoded protein: CASTNSGGASGGELFF.

The chain is built from TRBV5-1 and TRBJ2-5; no firm D call. Germline V gives CDR1 SGHRS, CDR2 YFSETQ. The V and J ends lost 4 bases and 2 bases respectively, with 12 bases between them. CDR3 size: 14 residues. This chain's CDR3 is CASSRNLGQETQYF. The CDR3 bases are TGCGCCAGCAGCAGAAATCTAGGTCAAGAGACCCAGTACTTC.

The chain is built from TRBV28 and TRBJ1-5; TRBD1 might be the D (6 bases). Trimming shortened V by 6 bases and J by 7 bases, and 13 bases separated the two germline ends. The germline gives CDR1 MDHEN, CDR2 SYDVKM. The CDR3 runs 13 residues. The DNA of the CDR3 is TGTGCCAGCAGCACGGACAGCTGGCAGCCCCAGCATTTT. It is translated as CASSTDSWQPQHF.

The chain employs TRBV19 and TRBJ2-1; a weak D match, TRBD2 (7 bases). The germline V and J ends were trimmed by 6 bases and 4 bases, with 25 bases remaining between them. CDR3 length: 18 amino acids. Germline V lookup: CDR1 LNHDA, CDR2 SQIVND (reference sequence). CDR3 DNA sequence: TGTGCCAGTAGCCCCACCCCGGGGAGGGGGGCCAATTACAATGAGCAGTTCTTC. Translation gives CASSPTPGRGANYNEQFF.

This chain links TRBV6-5 with TRBJ1-2, with D tentatively TRBD1 (5 bases). Looked up from germline, CDR1 is MNHEY and CDR2 is SVGAGI. Between the trimmed V and J ends, which lost 2 bases and 2 bases, there was a span of 15 bases. The CDR3 sequence is 16 residues long. CDR3 sequence: CASSYGPGVINYGYTF. The CDR3 DNA sequence: TGTGCCAGCAGTTACGGCCCGGGGGTGATAAACTATGGCTACACCTTC.

This clone was recorded only once. The chain's CDR3 is CATSDKTGGLNQPQHF. The CDR3 nucleotides are TGTGCCACCAGTGATAAGACAGGAGGCCTCAATCAGCCCCAGCATTTT. The chain combines TRBV24-1 with TRBJ1-5, with a tentative D call TRBD1 (6 bases). The CDR3 runs 16 residues. Trimming left V 3 bases short and J 3 bases short, with 14 bases between. CDR1 is KGHDR and CDR2 is SFDVKD in the germline V gene.

The chain has TRBV19 and TRBJ1-6; no reliable D call. Germline CDR1 is LNHDA and CDR2 is SQIVND (reference sequence). Between the trimmed V and J ends, which lost 0 bases and 8 bases, there was a span of 5 bases. This CDR3 is built from 13 residues. CDR3 coding DNA: TGTGCCAGTAGTATAGATCCGGATTCACCCCTCCACTTT. Protein product: CASSIDPDSPLHF.

The genes are TRBV29-1 and TRBJ2-7, with 11 bases aligning to TRBD1. Germline loops: CDR1 SQVTM, CDR2 ANQGSEA. J lost 3 bases, V lost 5 bases, and 6 bases had no gene match. The CDR3 runs 14 residues. The CDR3 nucleotides are TGCAGCGTTAAACCCGGGACAGGGGGCTACGAGCAGTACTTC. The encoded protein is CSVKPGTGGYEQYF.

The V call is TRBV12-3 or TRBV12-4, the J call TRBJ1-1; 7 nucleotides agree with TRBD1. V was clipped by 7 bases and J by 7 bases; unmatched bases: 9. This CDR3 contains 13 residues. The CDR3 coding sequence is TGTGCCAGCATTGAAAGGGGGCCGGGTGAAGCTTTCTTT. Its protein product is CASIERGPGEAFF.

CDR3 sequence reads: CASSPSTQGVEAFF. CDR3 sequence (DNA): TGTGCCAGTAGTCCTTCTACACAGGGGGTTGAAGCTTTCTTT. This chain links TRBV19 with TRBJ1-1; 8 bases align to TRBD1. The CDR3 has 14 residues. The germline CDR1 and CDR2 sequences are LNHDA and SQIVND (reference sequence). V lost 5 bases and J lost 7; bases outside the gene matches: 9.

The rearrangement uses TRBV7-9 and TRBJ2-7, with D tentatively TRBD1 (6 bases). CDR1 is SEHNR and CDR2 is FQNEAQ in the germline V gene (reference sequence). V lost 2 bases and J lost 5, with 16 bases in between. The CDR3 is made up of 15 amino acids. Here the CDR3 DNA reads TGTGCCAGCAGCTTAACCCGGGACACTAGTGACGAGCAGTACTTC. Its protein product is CASSLTRDTSDEQYF.